This T cell receptor (beta chain) stems from a study of Tregs in tolerant kidney transplant recipients. Trimming shortened V by 3 bases and J by 2 bases, and 11 bases separated the two germline ends. This CDR3 region has 15 residues. Germline assignment: CDR1 LGHNA and CDR2 YSLEER. The repertoire was sequenced with immunoSEQ multiplex PCR; TCRdb's copy has only in-frame clones and lacks some. The data hold around 16,000 clones, with around nine tenths observed a single time. This chain links TRBV4-3 with TRBJ2-1; D is perhaps TRBD2 (5 bases). Sequencing was carried out using CD8+ T cells from blood. This receptor was identified in a human donor in good health. CDR3 in DNA: TGCGCCAGCAGCCAGCCGGAGGTTCCCTACAATGAGCAGTTCTTC. It specifies CASSQPEVPYNEQFF.